Listed below are T cell receptor beta chains from one sample, sequenced in a study of long-term antiretroviral therapy in people with HIV. The assay was immunoSEQ multiplex PCR, and TCRdb's table has in-frame clones only and misses some. Among 15,000 to 20,000 clones listed, roughly 96% were seen once. The sample here was unsorted PBMCs, taken 10 to 13 years after starting antiretroviral therapy. These receptors all stem from a man in his thirties or forties with HIV. CDR3s include the opening cysteine and the closing phenylalanine or tryptophan. Each record gives: clone size, V gene, D gene, J gene, CDR3 DNA, CDR3 protein. A D gene is named only where the DNA matches it firmly. Clone size is given for some rows only: seen once, a few or many times, or a class if the clone is expanded.

clone size: .
V gene: TRBV18
D gene: .
J gene: TRBJ1-6
CDR3 DNA: TGTGCCAGCTCACCGGAAGGCTATAATTCACCCCTCCACTTT
CDR3 protein: CASSPEGYNSPLHF

clone size: .
V gene: TRBV30
D gene: .
J gene: TRBJ2-7
CDR3 DNA: TGTGCCTGGACAAGGGCCCACGAGCAGTACTTC
CDR3 protein: CAWTRAHEQYF

clone size: .
V gene: TRBV27
D gene: .
J gene: TRBJ1-2
CDR3 DNA: TGTGCCAGCAGTCCATCGGGATCGCCAGCGAGGGGCTACACCTTC
CDR3 protein: CASSPSGSPARGYTF

clone size: once
V gene: TRBV10-1
D gene: .
J gene: TRBJ1-4
CDR3 DNA: TGCGCCAGCAGTGAGACCTTCGGGGAAAAACTGTTTTTT
CDR3 protein: CASSETFGEKLFF

clone size: .
V gene: TRBV6-5
D gene: .
J gene: TRBJ2-6
CDR3 DNA: TGTGCCAGCAGTTACTCGTCTGGGGCCAACGTCCTGACTTTC
CDR3 protein: CASSYSSGANVLTF

clone size: .
V gene: TRBV19
D gene: .
J gene: TRBJ1-1
CDR3 DNA: TGTGCCAGTAGTATGGAGACTGAAGCTTTCTTT
CDR3 protein: CASSMETEAFF

clone size: .
V gene: TRBV5-6
D gene: .
J gene: TRBJ1-1
CDR3 DNA: TGTGCCAGCAGCTTGGTCTCGGCAGGGCGGTACACTGAAGCTTTCTTT
CDR3 protein: CASSLVSAGRYTEAFF

clone size: .
V gene: TRBV28
D gene: .
J gene: TRBJ1-6
CDR3 DNA: TGTGCCAGCAGTCAAACAGGGTGGTCCTCCTATAATTCACCCCTCCACTTT
CDR3 protein: CASSQTGWSSYNSPLHF

clone size: .
V gene: TRBV6-1
D gene: .
J gene: TRBJ1-1
CDR3 DNA: TGTGCCAGCAGGATAACAGGGAGGAACACTGAAGCTTTCTTT
CDR3 protein: CASRITGRNTEAFF

clone size: .
V gene: TRBV7-2
D gene: .
J gene: TRBJ2-5
CDR3 DNA: TGTGCCAGCAGCCCGGGGGTTCTCACGCAGGGCAGGGAGACCCAGTACTTC
CDR3 protein: CASSPGVLTQGRETQYF

clone size: .
V gene: TRBV9
D gene: TRBD2
J gene: TRBJ2-7
CDR3 DNA: TGTGCCAGCAGCGTGGGATGGGGCGGGGGAAGATCCGAGCAGTACTTC
CDR3 protein: CASSVGWGGGRSEQYF

clone size: .
V gene: TRBV4-2
D gene: TRBD2
J gene: TRBJ2-5
CDR3 DNA: TGTGCCAGCAGCCAAGGGACTAGCGGGGGGCGAAGCGAAGAGACCCAGTACTTC
CDR3 protein: CASSQGTSGGRSEETQYF

clone size: .
V gene: TRBV5-1
D gene: .
J gene: TRBJ1-4
CDR3 DNA: TGCGCCAGCAGAACGACTAAGGGGGATGAAAAACTGTTTTTT
CDR3 protein: CASRTTKGDEKLFF

clone size: .
V gene: TRBV9
D gene: .
J gene: TRBJ1-2
CDR3 DNA: TGTGCCAGCAGCGTAGTGGGTCAGGCCTATGGCTACACCTTC
CDR3 protein: CASSVVGQAYGYTF

clone size: .
V gene: TRBV18
D gene: .
J gene: TRBJ2-3
CDR3 DNA: TGTGCCAGCTCAGTTAGCGCCAGCACAGATACGCAGTATTTT
CDR3 protein: CASSVSASTDTQYF

clone size: .
V gene: TRBV6-9
D gene: TRBD1
J gene: TRBJ2-4
CDR3 DNA: TGTGCCAGCAGTTACTCGAGACGACAGGGCACCATTCAGTACTTC
CDR3 protein: CASSYSRRQGTIQYF

clone size: .
V gene: TRBV30
D gene: .
J gene: TRBJ1-2
CDR3 DNA: TGTGCCTGGAGTGGTAGACAGAATTCCTATGGCTACACCTTC
CDR3 protein: CAWSGRQNSYGYTF

clone size: .
V gene: TRBV19
D gene: .
J gene: TRBJ2-1
CDR3 DNA: TGTGCCAGTAGTATAGGGGGCTTAGGGTATGAGCAGTTCTTC
CDR3 protein: CASSIGGLGYEQFF

clone size: .
V gene: TRBV28
D gene: .
J gene: TRBJ2-5
CDR3 DNA: TGTGCCAGCAGTTTGCGGGAAGAGGGGGTGACCCAGTACTTC
CDR3 protein: CASSLREEGVTQYF

clone size: .
V gene: TRBV6-1
D gene: TRBD2
J gene: TRBJ2-1
CDR3 DNA: TGTGCCAGCAGGCTAGCGGGGGGAAGTAATGAGCAGTTCTTC
CDR3 protein: CASRLAGGSNEQFF

clone size: .
V gene: TRBV6-5
D gene: .
J gene: TRBJ1-5
CDR3 DNA: TGTGCCAGCAACAGGGATAGCAATCAGCCCCAGCATTTT
CDR3 protein: CASNRDSNQPQHF

clone size: .
V gene: TRBV6-6
D gene: .
J gene: TRBJ1-2
CDR3 DNA: TGTGCCAGCAGTTACTATCGGGGCTACACCTTC
CDR3 protein: CASSYYRGYTF

clone size: .
V gene: TRBV7-9
D gene: TRBD1
J gene: TRBJ1-6
CDR3 DNA: TGTGCCAGCAGCTTAGGGGCAGGACAGGGAGGTTCACCCCTCCACTTT
CDR3 protein: CASSLGAGQGGSPLHF

clone size: once
V gene: TRBV2
D gene: .
J gene: TRBJ2-7
CDR3 DNA: TGTGCCAGCAGTGAAGAGAGTAGAAAGCAGTACTTC
CDR3 protein: CASSEESRKQYF

clone size: .
V gene: TRBV28
D gene: .
J gene: TRBJ1-1
CDR3 DNA: TGTGCCAGCAGTTGGGGGGTTCTCGGGACTGAAGCTTTCTTT
CDR3 protein: CASSWGVLGTEAFF

clone size: .
V gene: TRBV29-1
D gene: .
J gene: TRBJ2-3
CDR3 DNA: TGCAGTGCCACCGGGACACTAAGCACAGATACGCAGTATTTT
CDR3 protein: CSATGTLSTDTQYF

clone size: .
V gene: TRBV19
D gene: .
J gene: TRBJ1-5
CDR3 DNA: .
CDR3 protein: CASTSGQNRDQPQHF

clone size: few
V gene: TRBV5-1
D gene: .
J gene: TRBJ2-3
CDR3 DNA: TGCGCCAGCAGCTCGTTGGGGCCCGGGCCAGATACGCAGTATTTT
CDR3 protein: CASSSLGPGPDTQYF

clone size: .
V gene: TRBV28
D gene: .
J gene: TRBJ1-5
CDR3 DNA: TGTGCCACGGATTATAGCAATCAGCCCCAGCATTTT
CDR3 protein: CATDYSNQPQHF

clone size: .
V gene: TRBV5-1
D gene: TRBD1
J gene: TRBJ2-3
CDR3 DNA: TGCGCCAGCAGCTCCACAGGGGGCAGTAACGCAGATACGCAGTATTTT
CDR3 protein: CASSSTGGSNADTQYF

clone size: .
V gene: TRBV28
D gene: .
J gene: TRBJ1-2
CDR3 DNA: TGTGCCAGCACTATAGACAGGAGTGGCTACACCTTC
CDR3 protein: CASTIDRSGYTF

clone size: .
V gene: TRBV7-3
D gene: .
J gene: TRBJ2-3
CDR3 DNA: TGTGCCAGCAGCGGCGGCATAAGCGGGGATACGCAGTATTTT
CDR3 protein: CASSGGISGDTQYF

clone size: .
V gene: TRBV5-4
D gene: .
J gene: TRBJ1-6
CDR3 DNA: TGTGCCAGCAGCACCACTCAGGTTTATAATTCACCCCTCCACTTT
CDR3 protein: CASSTTQVYNSPLHF

clone size: .
V gene: TRBV19
D gene: TRBD2
J gene: TRBJ2-1
CDR3 DNA: TGTGCCAGTAGTCCGCGGGGGGTGTCATACAATGAGCAGTTCTTC
CDR3 protein: CASSPRGVSYNEQFF

clone size: .
V gene: TRBV12-5
D gene: .
J gene: TRBJ2-1
CDR3 DNA: TGTGCTAGTGGTTTTTGGCCTCCTAACAATGAGCAGTTCTTC
CDR3 protein: CASGFWPPNNEQFF

clone size: .
V gene: TRBV6-5
D gene: .
J gene: TRBJ1-2
CDR3 DNA: TGTGCCAGCAGGGAGCACACAGGGATTGGCTACACCTTC
CDR3 protein: CASREHTGIGYTF

clone size: .
V gene: TRBV6-6
D gene: TRBD1
J gene: TRBJ1-1
CDR3 DNA: TGTGCCAGCAGTTACTCAGGGACAGGGTTTGCTGAAGCTTTCTTT
CDR3 protein: CASSYSGTGFAEAFF

clone size: .
V gene: TRBV7-9
D gene: TRBD1
J gene: TRBJ2-2
CDR3 DNA: TGTGCCATCTCTGGGACAGGGATCACCGGGGAGCTGTTTTTT
CDR3 protein: CAISGTGITGELFF

clone size: .
V gene: TRBV7-2
D gene: TRBD2
J gene: TRBJ2-3
CDR3 DNA: TGTGCCAGCAGCTCTGAACTAGCGGGGGGAGGGGATACGCAGTATTTT
CDR3 protein: CASSSELAGGGDTQYF

clone size: .
V gene: TRBV27
D gene: TRBD2
J gene: TRBJ2-1
CDR3 DNA: TGTGCCAGCAGTTTAGGGACTAGCGACTACAATGAGCAGTTCTTC
CDR3 protein: CASSLGTSDYNEQFF

clone size: .
V gene: TRBV6-4
D gene: .
J gene: TRBJ2-3
CDR3 DNA: TGTGCCAGCAAGGGGACCACAGATACGCAGTATTTT
CDR3 protein: CASKGTTDTQYF

clone size: .
V gene: TRBV28
D gene: .
J gene: TRBJ1-2
CDR3 DNA: TGTGCCAGCAGTTTCGGCAGCCAGGGCTACACCTTC
CDR3 protein: CASSFGSQGYTF

clone size: .
V gene: TRBV19
D gene: TRBD1
J gene: TRBJ2-5
CDR3 DNA: TGTGCCAGTAGTACTACAGGGGGTGGAGAGACCCAGTACTTC
CDR3 protein: CASSTTGGGETQYF

clone size: .
V gene: TRBV30
D gene: .
J gene: TRBJ1-2
CDR3 DNA: TGTGCCTGCCGGGACACAGCTAACTATGGCTACACCTTC
CDR3 protein: CACRDTANYGYTF

clone size: .
V gene: TRBV28
D gene: .
J gene: TRBJ2-1
CDR3 DNA: TGTGCCAGCAGAGACACCTACAATGAGCAGTTCTTC
CDR3 protein: CASRDTYNEQFF

clone size: .
V gene: TRBV6-4
D gene: TRBD1
J gene: TRBJ2-3
CDR3 DNA: TGTGCCAGCAGTGACTCGACAGGGTCAGATACGCAGTATTTT
CDR3 protein: CASSDSTGSDTQYF

clone size: once
V gene: TRBV5-1
D gene: .
J gene: TRBJ2-2
CDR3 DNA: TGCGCCAGCAGCTTGGAATCCGGCACCGGGGAGCTGTTTTTT
CDR3 protein: CASSLESGTGELFF

clone size: .
V gene: TRBV11-2
D gene: .
J gene: TRBJ1-5
CDR3 DNA: TGTGCCAGCAGCTTAGATTTCGGGGGATATCAGCCCCAGCATTTT
CDR3 protein: CASSLDFGGYQPQHF

clone size: .
V gene: TRBV5-1
D gene: .
J gene: TRBJ2-3
CDR3 DNA: TGCGCCAGCAGCGAATGGGGATCGGGCACAGATACGCAGTATTTT
CDR3 protein: CASSEWGSGTDTQYF

clone size: .
V gene: TRBV7-2
D gene: .
J gene: TRBJ1-1
CDR3 DNA: TGTGCCAGCCAGCGGGGGGTAAACACTGAAGCTTTCTTT
CDR3 protein: CASQRGVNTEAFF

clone size: .
V gene: TRBV5-5
D gene: .
J gene: TRBJ2-5
CDR3 DNA: TGTGCCAGCAGCTTGGGGAGGTGGGACCAAGAGACCCAGTACTTC
CDR3 protein: CASSLGRWDQETQYF

clone size: .
V gene: TRBV6-5
D gene: .
J gene: TRBJ1-4
CDR3 DNA: TGTGCCAGCAGTTACGGGGATTTTCGAGAAAAACTGTTTTTT
CDR3 protein: CASSYGDFREKLFF

clone size: few
V gene: TRBV2
D gene: .
J gene: TRBJ2-1
CDR3 DNA: TGTGCCAGCAGTGGACTAGGAGAGGAGCAGTTCTTC
CDR3 protein: CASSGLGEEQFF

clone size: .
V gene: TRBV2
D gene: TRBD1
J gene: TRBJ2-5
CDR3 DNA: TGTGCCAGCAGCAAAATACAGGGGCAAGAGACCCAGTACTTC
CDR3 protein: CASSKIQGQETQYF

clone size: .
V gene: TRBV2
D gene: .
J gene: TRBJ2-5
CDR3 DNA: TGTGCCAGCAGTGAAGCAGGGAATAGGGAGACCCAGTACTTC
CDR3 protein: CASSEAGNRETQYF

clone size: .
V gene: TRBV5-5
D gene: .
J gene: TRBJ1-2
CDR3 DNA: TGTGCCAGCATCCCGCCGGGACATCCCTCGCGGGGCTACACCTTC
CDR3 protein: CASIPPGHPSRGYTF

clone size: .
V gene: TRBV5-1
D gene: TRBD1
J gene: TRBJ1-6
CDR3 DNA: TGCGCCAGCAGCTCGTTCGGACAGGGGCGGGATTCACCCCTCCACTTT
CDR3 protein: CASSSFGQGRDSPLHF

clone size: .
V gene: TRBV7-3
D gene: TRBD1
J gene: TRBJ1-2
CDR3 DNA: TGTGCCAGCAGCCCCACCGGGACAGGGCATGGCTACACCTTC
CDR3 protein: CASSPTGTGHGYTF

clone size: .
V gene: TRBV7-2
D gene: .
J gene: TRBJ1-5
CDR3 DNA: TGTGCCAGCAGCGTATCGGTTAATAGCAATCAGCCCCAGCATTTT
CDR3 protein: CASSVSVNSNQPQHF

clone size: .
V gene: TRBV7-9
D gene: .
J gene: TRBJ2-1
CDR3 DNA: TGTGCCAGCAGCAAGGACCGATTAAGCTCCTACAATGAGCAGTTCTTC
CDR3 protein: CASSKDRLSSYNEQFF